The 10 T cell receptor beta chains presented below share a single source sample, sequenced in a study of cytomegalovirus exposure and HLA in healthy donors. The PCR contained 60 Vbeta and 13 Jbeta primers. TCRdb's table, derived via immunoSEQ multiplex PCR, lists solely in-frame clones and lacks some. The table lists about 120,000 clones, about four fifths of them singletons. Sequencing used PBMCs. All receptors derive from a man younger than 45 in good health and CMV-seropositive.

The chain couples TRBV5-4 to TRBJ2-7, with a tentative D call TRBD1 (5 bases). CDR3 length: 14 amino acids. Deletions cut 1 base from V and 4 bases from J, with 12 bases between. The germline V gene has CDR1 SGHNT and CDR2 YYREEE (reference sequence). CDR3 bases: TGTGCCAGCAGCTTGAGGGGCGACGGGTACGAGCAGTACTTC. Amino acids: CASSLRGDGYEQYF.

A note on this clone: A read error may account for a junction end that differs from germline. The rearrangement links TRBV7-3 to TRBJ2-2; TRBD2 aligns across 8 bases. CDR1 is SGHTA, CDR2 FQGTGA, per germline. There are 16 residues in the CDR3. The CDR3 DNA reads as TGTTCCAGCAGCCTCGGGCTAGCGGGCCCGACCGGGGAGCTGTTTTTT. Its protein is CSSSLGLAGPTGELFF.

V is TRBV2 and J is TRBJ2-5; 11 bases match TRBD2. The CDR3 contains 15 residues. Losses at the gene ends were 6 bases for V and 5 bases for J; bases not matched to a gene: 8. Germline V CDR1 and CDR2: SNHLY, FYNNEI. CDR3 bases: TGTGCCAGCAGGATACTAGCGGGAGAGATTGAGACCCAGTACTTC. Its translation: CASRILAGEIETQYF.

This chain uses TRBV5-1 with TRBJ1-1, with 9 bases aligning to TRBD1. Germline V gene lookup returns CDR1 SGHRS and CDR2 YFSETQ. V lost 4 bases, J lost 0 bases, and 4 bases stayed unmatched. The CDR3 runs to 15 residues. CDR3 bases: TGCGCCAGCAGCAGGGGGACAGGGATGAACACTGAAGCTTTCTTT. Protein: CASSRGTGMNTEAFF. Together with reference TRBV5-1 and TRBJ1-1, the CDR3 gives the full variable domain: KAGVTQTPRYLIKTRGQQVTLSCSPISGHRSVSWYQQTPGQGLQFLFEYFSETQRNKGNFPGRFSGRQFSNSRSEMNVSTLELGDSALYLCASSRGTGMNTEAFFGQGTRLTVV.

This rearrangement joins TRBV6-5 to TRBJ2-1; TRBD2 matches at 8 bases. J lost 5 bases, V lost 5 bases, and 5 bases had no gene match. The CDR3 loop spans 14 amino acids. Germline-derived CDR1 and CDR2 are MNHEY and SVGAGI. The CDR3 loop is CASSPSGFNNEQFF. The CDR3 DNA reads as TGTGCCAGCAGTCCTAGCGGGTTCAACAATGAGCAGTTCTTC.

V usage is TRBV11-2 and J usage is TRBJ1-1, with TRBD1 matching 11 bases. Trimming took 4 bases from V and 7 from J; bases not matched to a gene: 5. Germline CDR1 is SGHAT and CDR2 is FQNNGV. The CDR3 runs to 14 residues. The DNA of the CDR3 is TGTGCCAGCAGCTCCGGGACAGGGGGTGGTGAAGCTTTCTTT. This translates into CASSSGTGGGEAFF.

The V gene is TRBV5-1, the J gene TRBJ2-2; D is uncertain. Per germline, CDR1 SGHRS and CDR2 YFSETQ. The length of the CDR3 is 11 residues. V dropped 6 bases and J dropped 7 bases, with 7 bases sitting between them. CDR3 sequence: CASTDLGELFF. CDR3 DNA: TGCGCCAGCACAGATCTCGGGGAGCTGTTTTTT.

The sample holds one count of this clone. The genes are TRBV5-1 and TRBJ2-7, with TRBD2 matching over 9 bases. The V and J ends lost 1 base and 0 bases, in that order; junction bases with no gene match: 14. CDR1 and CDR2 from the germline V gene are SGHRS and YFSETQ. The CDR3 is made up of 19 amino acids. The CDR3 is CASSLHLLVAGDPSYEQYF. The CDR3 nucleotides read TGCGCCAGCAGCTTGCACCTTCTGGTAGCGGGGGACCCCTCCTACGAGCAGTACTTC.

The chain recombines TRBV7-9 with TRBJ2-2, with a weak D call TRBD1 (6 bases). Germline V gene data show CDR1 as SEHNR and CDR2 as FQNEAQ (reference sequence). V was clipped by 5 bases and J by 0 bases, with 16 bases between them. The CDR3 is 17 residues long. The CDR3, as DNA: TGTGCCAGCAGCCCAGACCGGGACAACGCGAACACCGGGGAGCTGTTTTTT. Protein sequence: CASSPDRDNANTGELFF.

V usage is TRBV7-9 and J usage is TRBJ2-7, with D possibly TRBD2 on 5 matching bases. Germline V gene data show CDR1 as SEHNR and CDR2 as FQNEAQ (reference sequence). Trimming pared 2 bases from V and 0 bases from J, leaving 11 bases between. CDR3 length: 15 residues. The CDR3 sequence: CASSLTAESSYEQYF. CDR3 nucleotides: TGTGCCAGCAGCTTAACAGCGGAGAGCTCCTACGAGCAGTACTTC.